These 7 T cell receptor beta chains were all obtained from the same sample, sequenced in a study of tumor and adjacent non-tumor tissue in lung cancer. The template was RNA from unsorted bulk tissue. A modified ARM-PCR protocol with three rounds of nested PCR amplified TCRbeta. TCRdb re-called the multiplex PCR reads through MiXCR, storing one row per CDR3 protein. The top ten clones hold around 16% of a sample with tens of thousands of distinct CDR3 sequences, 67% of them seen once. The sample consisted of lung tumor tissue. The receptors were gathered from a man aged 55 to 70 with non-small cell lung cancer.

On this clonotype: Since a much larger clone is just one base distant, this may be a read error. This chain links TRBV7-9 with TRBJ2-5; TRBD1 is a possible D gene (5 bases). Germline lookup yields CDR1 SEHNR and CDR2 FQNEAQ (reference sequence). The CDR3 contains 13 residues. The CDR3 nucleotides read TGTGTCAGCAGCCCGCAGGGTGTAGAGACCCAGTACTTC. Protein product: CVSSPQGVETQYF.

The chain joins TRBV29-1 to TRBJ2-1; 7 bases match TRBD1. Germline lookup yields CDR1 SQVTM and CDR2 ANQGSEA. The CDR3 totals 12 residues. V shed 6 bases, J shed 5 bases, and the junction held 4 bases outside the gene matches. CDR3 bases: TGCAGCGTACAGGGGCCCCACAATGAGCAGTTCTTC. Protein product: CSVQGPHNEQFF.

This clonotype was recorded a few times. The CDR3 nucleotides are TGTGCCAGCAGCTTAACTCAGGACAGGGGGCTATCGAGCTACAATGAGCAGTTCTTC. Its translation is CASSLTQDRGLSSYNEQFF. The chain combines TRBV7-2 with TRBJ2-1; 11 positions agree with TRBD1. Losses at the gene ends were 2 bases for V and 3 bases for J; bases not matched to a gene: 12. Looked up from germline, CDR1 is SGHTA and CDR2 is FQGNSA. CDR3 length: 19 amino acids.

This clonotype was found once. The chain has TRBV12-3 or TRBV12-4 and TRBJ2-1; 7 bases map to TRBD2. The V and J ends lost 10 bases and 14 bases, in that order; junction bases with no gene match: 8. The CDR3 covers 10 residues. CDR3 protein: CATSGPTEFF. Here the CDR3 DNA reads TGTGCCACTAGCGGACCCACGGAGTTCTTC.

The V gene is TRBV7-2, the J gene TRBJ2-5; D ambiguous. This CDR3 has 14 residues. CDR1 is SGHTA, CDR2 FQGNSA, per germline. V dropped 8 bases and J dropped 1 base, with 14 bases sitting between them. This CDR3 is CASPRGTPQETQYF. The CDR3, as DNA: TGTGCCAGCCCCCGTGGTACCCCCCAAGAGACCCAGTACTTC.

This clonotype appeared a single time. The rearrangement uses TRBV6-5 and TRBJ2-3; maybe TRBD2 (6 bases). The CDR3 spans 13 residues. The germline V gene has CDR1 MNHEY and CDR2 SVGAGI. The CDR3 DNA reads TGTGACATCACCGGACTATGGGATGATACGCAGTATTTT. Residues: CDITGLWDDTQYF.

This chain uses TRBV20-1 with TRBJ1-1, with 9 bases aligning to TRBD1. Per germline, CDR1 DFQATT and CDR2 SNEGSKA (reference sequence). V lost 1 base and J lost 8; bases outside the gene matches: 17. The CDR3 is made up of 17 amino acids. In DNA form, the CDR3 reads TGCAGTGCTAGAGCGCCCGGGACAGGGCCCTTGAACAAGGAAGCTTTCTTT. It yields the protein CSARAPGTGPLNKEAFF.